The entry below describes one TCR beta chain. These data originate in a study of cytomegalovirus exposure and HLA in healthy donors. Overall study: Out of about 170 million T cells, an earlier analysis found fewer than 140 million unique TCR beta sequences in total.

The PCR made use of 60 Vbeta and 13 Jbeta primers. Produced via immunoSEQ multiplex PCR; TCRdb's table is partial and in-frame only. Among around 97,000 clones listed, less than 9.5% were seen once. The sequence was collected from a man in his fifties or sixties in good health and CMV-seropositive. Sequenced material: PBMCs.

The CDR3 reads CASTPTGGRGTEAFF. Here the CDR3 DNA reads TGTGCCAGTACTCCGACAGGGGGACGGGGCACTGAAGCTTTCTTT. The V and J genes are TRBV19 and TRBJ1-1, with 9 bases lining up with TRBD1. There are 15 residues in the CDR3. CDR1 is LNHDA and CDR2 is SQIVND in the germline V gene (reference sequence). V shed 7 bases, J shed 4 bases, and the junction held 10 bases outside the gene matches.